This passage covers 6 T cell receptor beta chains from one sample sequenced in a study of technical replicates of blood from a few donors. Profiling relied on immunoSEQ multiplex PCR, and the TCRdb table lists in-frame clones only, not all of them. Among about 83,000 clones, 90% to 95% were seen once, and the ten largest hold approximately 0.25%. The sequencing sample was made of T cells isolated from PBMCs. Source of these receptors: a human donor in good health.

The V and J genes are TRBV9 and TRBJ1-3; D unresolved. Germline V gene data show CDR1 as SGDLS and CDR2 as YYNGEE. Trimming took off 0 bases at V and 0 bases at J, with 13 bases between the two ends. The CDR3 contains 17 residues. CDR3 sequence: CASSVDEVHHSGNTIYF. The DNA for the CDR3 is TGTGCCAGCAGCGTAGACGAGGTCCACCACTCTGGAAACACCATATATTTT.

CDR3 in DNA: TGCGCCAGCAGCCAAGTTCCAGAGGGGGCCGGTGGCTACACCTTC. Protein sequence: CASSQVPEGAGGYTF. V is TRBV4-1 and J is TRBJ1-2; TRBD1 aligns across 7 bases. Germline-derived CDR1 and CDR2 are MGHRA and YSYEKL. Losses at the gene ends were 1 base for V and 7 bases for J; bases not matched to a gene: 9. CDR3 length equals 15 residues.

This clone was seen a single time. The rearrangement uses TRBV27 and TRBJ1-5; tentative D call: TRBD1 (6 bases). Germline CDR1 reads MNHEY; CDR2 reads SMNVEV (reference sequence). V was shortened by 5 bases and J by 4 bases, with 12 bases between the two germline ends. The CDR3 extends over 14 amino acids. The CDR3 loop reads CASSPQGSNQPQHF. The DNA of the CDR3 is TGTGCCAGCAGTCCCCAGGGGTCAAATCAGCCCCAGCATTTT.

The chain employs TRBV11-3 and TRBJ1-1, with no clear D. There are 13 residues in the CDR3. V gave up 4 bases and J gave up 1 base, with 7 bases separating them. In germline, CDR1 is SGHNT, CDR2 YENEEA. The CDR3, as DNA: TGTGCCAGCAGCTGGCGACAGAACACTGAAGCTTTCTTT. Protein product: CASSWRQNTEAFF.

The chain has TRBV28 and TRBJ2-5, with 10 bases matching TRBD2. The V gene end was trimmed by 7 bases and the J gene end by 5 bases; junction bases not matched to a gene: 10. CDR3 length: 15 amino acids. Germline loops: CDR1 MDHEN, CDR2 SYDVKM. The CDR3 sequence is CASTSGLAGVETQYF. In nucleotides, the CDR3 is TGTGCCAGCACCTCTGGGCTAGCGGGAGTCGAGACCCAGTACTTC. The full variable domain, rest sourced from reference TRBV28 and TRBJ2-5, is DVKVTQSSRYLVKRTGEKVFLECVQDMDHENMFWYRQDPGLGLRLIYFSYDVKMKEKGDIPEGYSVSREKKERFSLILESASTNQTSMYLCASTSGLAGVETQYFGPGTRLLVL.

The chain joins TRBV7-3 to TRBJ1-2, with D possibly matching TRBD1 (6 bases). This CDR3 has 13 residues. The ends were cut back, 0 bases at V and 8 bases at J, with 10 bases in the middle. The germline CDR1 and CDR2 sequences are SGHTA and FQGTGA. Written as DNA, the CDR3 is TGTGCCAGCAGCTTAACGGCGGGGGGCGGCTACACCTTC. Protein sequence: CASSLTAGGGYTF.